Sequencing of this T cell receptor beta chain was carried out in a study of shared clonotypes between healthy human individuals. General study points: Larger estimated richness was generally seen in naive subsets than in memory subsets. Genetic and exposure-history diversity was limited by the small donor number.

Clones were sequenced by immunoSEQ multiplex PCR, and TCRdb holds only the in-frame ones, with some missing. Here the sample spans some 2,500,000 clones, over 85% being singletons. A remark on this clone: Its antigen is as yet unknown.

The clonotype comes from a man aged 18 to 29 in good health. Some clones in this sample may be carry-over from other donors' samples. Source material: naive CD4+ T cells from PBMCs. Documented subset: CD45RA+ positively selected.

CDR3 sequence: CSAWAPNEKLFF. The DNA for the CDR3 is TGCAGCGCCTGGGCGCCTAATGAAAAACTGTTTTTT. The V and J genes are TRBV29-1 and TRBJ1-4; D unresolved. The germline V and J ends were trimmed by 7 bases and 3 bases, with 9 bases remaining between them. Per germline, CDR1 SQVTM and CDR2 ANQGSEA. The CDR3 extends over 12 amino acids. The full variable domain, with the rest looked up from reference TRBV29-1 and TRBJ1-4, is SAVISQKPSRDICQRGTSLTIQCQVDSQVTMMFWYRQQPGQSLTLIATANQGSEATYESGFVIDKFPISRPNLTFSTLTVSNMSPEDSSIYLCSAWAPNEKLFFGSGTQLSVL.